This T cell receptor (beta chain) appears in the sequencing data of a study of shared clonotypes between healthy human individuals. Turning to the study itself: Participating donors consisted of two women and three men aged 18 to 49.

This clone was counted only a few times. Donors comprised healthy HIV-negative adults lacking recent acute infections or vaccinations. Unsorted PBMC DNA was sequenced on ten immunoSEQ deep assay plates. The data were produced by immunoSEQ multiplex PCR, yet TCRdb's version contains in-frame clones alone and is incomplete. The sample gives about 460,000 clones, approximately 77% of which show up once; around 12% is in the top ten. The CDR3 is 15 residues long. Germline lookup yields CDR1 MNHEY and CDR2 SVGAGI. Unmatched junction bases numbered 7, after V lost 5 bases and J lost 8 bases. This clonotype was obtained from a woman aged 40 to 50 in good health. Some clones in this sample may be carry-over from other donors' samples. Sequencing was performed on PBMCs. The chain recombines TRBV6-5 with TRBJ2-1; 12 bases agree with TRBD2. This chain's CDR3 is CASSLSSGRGYEQFF. CDR3 nucleotide sequence: TGTGCCAGCAGTCTCTCTAGCGGGAGGGGGTATGAGCAGTTCTTC.